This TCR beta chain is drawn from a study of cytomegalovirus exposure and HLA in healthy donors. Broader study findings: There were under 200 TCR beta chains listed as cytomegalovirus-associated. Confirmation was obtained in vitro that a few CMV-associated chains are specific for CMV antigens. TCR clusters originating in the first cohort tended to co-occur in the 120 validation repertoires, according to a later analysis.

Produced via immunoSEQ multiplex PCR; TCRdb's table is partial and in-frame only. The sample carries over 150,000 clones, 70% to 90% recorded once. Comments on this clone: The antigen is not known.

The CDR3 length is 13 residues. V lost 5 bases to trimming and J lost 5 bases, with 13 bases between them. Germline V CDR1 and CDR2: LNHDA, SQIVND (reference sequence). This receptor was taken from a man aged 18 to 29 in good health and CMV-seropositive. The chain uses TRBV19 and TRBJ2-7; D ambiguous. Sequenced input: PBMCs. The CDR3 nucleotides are TGTGCCAGTAGTCGCGCTTTGCTAGACGAGCAGTACTTC. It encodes CASSRALLDEQYF.